Listed here are 25 T cell receptor beta chains from one sample, sequenced in a study of T cell repertoires in cytomegalovirus infection. TCRdb re-derived calls from the reads in MiXCR, one entry per CDR3 protein. This sample carries approximately 500,000 distinct CDR3 sequences, 16% of them seen once, and the ten largest clones take about 24%. The sequenced sample consisted of CD8+ T cells from PBMCs. Receptors originate from a human donor in good health (CMV status not recorded). Some clones in this sample may be carry-over from other donors' samples.

The CDR3 loop reads CSVAGTSGAKYNEQFF. CDR3 in DNA: TGCAGCGTTGCCGGGACTAGCGGGGCGAAATACAATGAGCAGTTCTTC. This rearrangement joins TRBV29-1 to TRBJ2-1, with TRBD2 matching 13 bases. The length of the CDR3 is 16 residues. In germline, CDR1 is SQVTM, CDR2 ANQGSEA. With V trimmed by 4 bases and J by 4 bases, 7 bases remained unmatched.

Turning to this clonotype: A read error is likely, as this CDR3 ends without the conserved phenylalanine or tryptophan. The limits of the CDR3 on the DNA are not certain, so only TCRdb's listed CDR3 is given. The chain is built from TRBV7-2 and TRBJ1-2; the tabulated D call, TRBD1, remains unverified against the DNA. Germline V lookup: CDR1 SGHTA, CDR2 FQGNSA. The length of the CDR3 is 13 amino acids, counting both ends. This CDR3 reads CASSLNRGEGYTL.

In this sample, this clonotype turned up many times. CDR3 protein: CASSLQTGNEQFF. DNA of the CDR3: TGTGCCAGCAGCCTCCAGACTGGCAATGAGCAGTTCTTC. The rearrangement links TRBV7-9 to TRBJ2-1; no definite D call. The germline V and J ends were trimmed by 5 bases and 6 bases, with 11 bases remaining between them. CDR3 length: 13 residues. CDR1 is SEHNR, CDR2 FQNEAQ, per germline (reference sequence).

Remarks on this clonotype: This could be a read error, since a much larger clone is one nucleotide away. The chain combines TRBV7-9 with TRBJ1-1, with unresolved D. The CDR3 runs to 14 residues. Germline assignment: CDR1 SEHNR and CDR2 FQNEAQ (reference sequence). CDR3 sequence reads: CASSPRRSNTEAVF. Written as DNA, the CDR3 is TGTGCCAGCAGTCCCCGAAGGTCAAACACTGAAGCTGTCTTT.

This clonotype was seen more than once but under ten times. The V call is TRBV20-1, the J call TRBJ1-4; no reliable D call. CDR1 DFQATT and CDR2 SNEGSKA come from the germline V gene (reference sequence). V lost 4 bases and J 5 bases, leaving 8 bases between the germline ends. The CDR3 runs to 12 residues. The CDR3, as DNA: TGCAGTGCTATCGAGGGAAATGAAAAACTGTTTTTT. It yields the protein CSAIEGNEKLFF.

This clonotype was seen only a few times. This chain's CDR3 is CSVWQGHHSGANVLTF. Written as DNA, the CDR3 is TGCAGCGTTTGGCAGGGGCACCACTCTGGGGCCAACGTCCTGACTTTC. The J gene is TRBJ2-6, the V gene TRBV29-1; maybe TRBD1 (6 bases). Trimming cost V 5 bases and J 0 bases, with 14 bases left between them. The CDR3 consists of 16 residues. CDR1 and CDR2 (germline): SQVTM, ANQGSEA. The variable domain in full, with the rest retrieved from reference TRBV29-1 and TRBJ2-6, is SAVISQKPSRDICQRGTSLTIQCQVDSQVTMMFWYRQQPGQSLTLIATANQGSEATYESGFVIDKFPISRPNLTFSTLTVSNMSPEDSSIYLCSVWQGHHSGANVLTFGAGSRLTVL.

This clonotype was detected a few times. The chain recombines TRBV25-1 with TRBJ1-6; the D is unclear. The CDR3 contains 15 residues. V dropped 4 bases and J dropped 7 bases, with 14 bases sitting between them. Germline lookup yields CDR1 MGHDK and CDR2 SYGVNS. The CDR3 region is CASSVRGGSNSPLHF. DNA for the CDR3: TGTGCCAGCAGTGTGCGGGGAGGGTCGAATTCACCCCTCCACTTT.

A few counts support this clonotype. The chain joins TRBV6-5 to TRBJ1-1, with D possibly TRBD1 on 6 matching bases. V lost 0 bases and J lost 0, with 20 bases in between. The CDR3 covers 19 residues. Germline-derived CDR1 and CDR2 are MNHEY and SVGAGI. CDR3 coding DNA: TGTGCCAGCAGTTACTCGACCCCTCTACAGGGCAGCCTGAACACTGAAGCTTTCTTT. The encoded protein is CASSYSTPLQGSLNTEAFF.

This clonotype came up a few times. V gene TRBV28 combines with J gene TRBJ1-1, with no clear D. CDR3 size: 11 residues. In germline, CDR1 is MDHEN, CDR2 SYDVKM. V was cut by 3 bases and J by 8 bases, with 7 bases left in between. The CDR3 nucleotides read TGTGCCAGCAGTTTTCGGGCCGAAGCTTTCTTT. Its protein product is CASSFRAEAFF.

This sequence joins TRBV20-1 and TRBJ2-5, with D maybe TRBD2 (6 bases). Germline lookup yields CDR1 DFQATT and CDR2 SNEGSKA (reference sequence). CDR3 length equals 14 residues. Between the trimmed V and J ends, which lost 0 bases and 7 bases, there was a span of 15 bases. The CDR3 DNA is TGCAGTGCTAGAGATAAAATCCACGGGGGGACCCAGTACTTC. It is translated as CSARDKIHGGTQYF.

The genes are TRBV27 and TRBJ2-7; weak D call: TRBD2 (6 bases). Looked up from germline, CDR1 is MNHEY and CDR2 is SMNVEV (reference sequence). Trimming pared 4 bases from V and 3 bases from J, leaving 16 bases between. The CDR3 loop spans 15 amino acids. The CDR3 spells CASSWAGDSNYEQYF. The DNA of the CDR3 is TGTGCCAGCAGTTGGGCCGGGGACTCCAACTACGAGCAGTACTTC.

There are many counts of this clonotype. J is TRBJ2-2 and V is TRBV7-6, with TRBD2 matching 7 bases. The junction had 1 base not matched to a gene; V was cut back by 2 bases and J by 4 bases. CDR1 SGHVS and CDR2 FNYEAQ come from the germline V gene. The CDR3 extends over 14 amino acids. Here the CDR3 DNA reads TGTGCCAGCAGCTTATCGGGGGGCACCGGGGAGCTGTTTTTT. Translated, it gives CASSLSGGTGELFF.

The sample holds many counts of this clonotype. This chain joins TRBV7-9 and TRBJ1-2, with a possible D match to TRBD1 (6 bases). The CDR3 is 12 residues long. Germline lookup yields CDR1 SEHNR and CDR2 FQNEAQ (reference sequence). V dropped 5 bases and J dropped 7 bases, with 11 bases sitting between them. The CDR3 DNA reads TGTGCCAGCAGCCGAGGGGGGGCTGGCTACACCTTC. Encoded protein: CASSRGGAGYTF. Full variable domain (missing parts from reference TRBV7-9 and TRBJ1-2): DTGVSQNPRHKITKRGQNVTFRCDPISEHNRLYWYRQTLGQGPEFLTYFQNEAQLEKSRLLSDRFSAERPKGSFSTLEIQRTEQGDSAMYLCASSRGGAGYTFGSGTRLTVV.

This clonotype was counted many times. The rearrangement uses TRBV29-1 and TRBJ2-1; 9 bases are shared with TRBD2. The CDR3 sequence is 13 residues long. Germline CDR1 SQVTM, CDR2 ANQGSEA. The CDR3 region has the DNA TGCATCTCTACCGGGACTAGCTCCAATGAGCAGTTCTTC. Amino acids: CISTGTSSNEQFF.

This clonotype was picked up many times. The chain joins TRBV7-8 to TRBJ1-5, with D possibly being TRBD1 (5 bases). Germline loops: CDR1 SGHVS, CDR2 FQNEAQ. V was trimmed by 4 bases and J by 4 bases, leaving 14 bases between them. The CDR3 covers 15 residues. Here the CDR3 reads CASSSDHPGNQPQHF. The CDR3 coding sequence is TGTGCCAGCAGCTCCGACCATCCAGGGAATCAGCCCCAGCATTTT. Full variable domain (missing parts from reference TRBV7-8 and TRBJ1-5): GAGVSQSPRYKVAKRGQDVALRCDPISGHVSLFWYQQALGQGPEFLTYFQNEAQLDKSGLPSDRFFAERPEGSVSTLKIQRTQQEDSAVYLCASSSDHPGNQPQHFGDGTRLSIL.

This clonotype was picked up many times. This chain links TRBV7-2 with TRBJ2-1; TRBD2 might be the D (5 bases). Germline CDR1 is SGHTA and CDR2 is FQGNSA. Trimming shortened V by 6 bases and J by 1 base, and 7 bases separated the two germline ends. The CDR3 loop spans 13 amino acids. The CDR3 nucleotides read TGTGCCAGCAGAGCGGCTTCCTACAATGAGCAGTTCTTC. This translates into CASRAASYNEQFF.

The V call is TRBV14, the J call TRBJ2-2, with 7 bases matching TRBD2. Germline V gene sequence: CDR1 SGHDN, CDR2 FVKESK. Unmatched junction bases numbered 5, after V lost 3 bases and J lost 4 bases. The CDR3 contains 15 residues. CDR3 DNA: TGTGCCAGCAGCCAGGGGACTACTCGCACCGGGGAGCTGTTTTTT. Translating gives CASSQGTTRTGELFF. The full variable domain, in which reference TRBV14 and TRBJ2-2 provide the parts outside the CDR3, is EAGVTQFPSHSVIEKGQTVTLRCDPISGHDNLYWYRRVMGKEIKFLLHFVKESKQDESGMPNNRFLAERTGGTYSTLKVQPAELEDSGVYFCASSQGTTRTGELFFGEGSRLTVL.

This clonotype was recorded a few times. The CDR3 DNA follows: TGTGCCAGCAGGGACAGGGTCTACAATGAGCAGTTCTTC. It is translated as CASRDRVYNEQFF. The chain combines TRBV6-6 with TRBJ2-1; 8 bases align to TRBD1. V shed 6 bases and J 3 bases; nucleotides not matched to a gene: 1. CDR1 and CDR2 (germline): MNHNY, SVGAGI (reference sequence). The CDR3 is 13 amino acids.

V is TRBV10-2 and J is TRBJ2-7; D perhaps matches TRBD2 (5 bases). In germline, CDR1 is WSHSY, CDR2 SAAADI. Deletions cut 7 bases from V and 6 bases from J, with 22 bases between. CDR3 length: 15 amino acids. As DNA, the CDR3 is TGCGCCAGCACTGTCGACGGACTGTCCATTGTCGAGCAGTACTTC. It specifies CASTVDGLSIVEQYF.

The chain joins TRBV3-1 to TRBJ2-5, with D possibly being TRBD2 (6 bases). The CDR3 extends over 15 amino acids. Germline V CDR1 and CDR2: LGHDT, YNNKEL (reference sequence). V lost 2 bases and J 5 bases, leaving 15 bases between the germline ends. The CDR3 spells CASSQNYAGRETQYF. CDR3 bases: TGTGCCAGCAGCCAAAACTACGCGGGGCGTGAGACCCAGTACTTC.

This clonotype has a count of ten or more. The V call is TRBV7-9, the J call TRBJ1-5, with TRBD1 as a possible D gene (6 bases). Trimming removed 1 base from V and 1 base from J, with 14 bases in between. CDR3 length: 17 amino acids. Germline V CDR1 and CDR2: SEHNR, FQNEAQ (reference sequence). The CDR3 DNA is TGTGCCAGCAGCTTAGAATGGGCAGGGGAGAGCAATCAGCCCCAGCATTTT. Amino acids: CASSLEWAGESNQPQHF.

CDR3 sequence (DNA): TGTGCCAGCAGTCCTCGACAGGGTAAACATGGCTACACCTTC. This codes for CASSPRQGKHGYTF. This chain links TRBV27 with TRBJ1-2, with TRBD1 matching 7 bases. V was pared by 5 bases and J by 6 bases, with 9 bases of the junction left unmatched. The CDR3 runs to 14 residues. The germline V gene has CDR1 MNHEY and CDR2 SMNVEV (reference sequence).

This clonotype has at least ten counts. V and J are TRBV6-1 and TRBJ1-3; 9 bases line up with TRBD1. Germline CDR1 reads MNHNS; CDR2 reads SASEGT. V trimming: 9 bases; J trimming: 4 bases; junction bases outside the gene matches: 13. The CDR3 has 16 amino acids. DNA of the CDR3: TGTGCCAGTATTGTCAGGACAGGGGACAAGGGAAACACCATATATTTT. It yields the protein CASIVRTGDKGNTIYF.

This clonotype was recorded a few times. The chain carries TRBV15 and TRBJ2-3, with 7 bases lining up with TRBD2. Germline lookup yields CDR1 LNHNV and CDR2 YYDKDF (reference sequence). V trimming: 3 bases; J trimming: 7 bases; junction bases outside the gene matches: 13. The CDR3 consists of 16 residues. As DNA, the CDR3 is TGTGCCACCAGCAGGGGAGGGGAGGGAACTCTGAATACGCAGTATTTT. It yields the protein CATSRGGEGTLNTQYF.

The table lists this clonotype with many counts. The chain joins TRBV2 to TRBJ2-3; 9 bases map to TRBD1. CDR1 and CDR2 (germline): SNHLY, FYNNEI. The CDR3 runs to 14 residues. V lost 11 bases, J lost 1 base, and 7 bases stayed unmatched. The CDR3 protein is CAGHRDRGTDTQYF. CDR3 nucleotides: TGTGCCGGCCACCGGGACAGGGGCACAGATACGCAGTATTTT.